Detailed here is one T cell receptor beta chain. Germline V gives CDR1 MNHNS, CDR2 SASEGT. The CDR3 covers 11 residues. V lost 1 base, J lost 10 bases, and 7 bases lay in between. The data belong to a study of blood T cell repertoires in COVID-19. Sequencing was performed with immunoSEQ multiplex PCR; in TCRdb, only in-frame clones are kept and a portion is missing. The data hold fewer than 350,000 clones, with about 82% observed a single time. The chain combines TRBV6-1 with TRBJ1-1; D is possibly TRBD1 (5 bases). Sequencing was performed on peripheral blood. This TCR derives from a woman aged 45-59 years with active or convalescent COVID-19. The CDR3 DNA follows: TGTGCCAGCAGTGAAGGGGGGGGAGCTTTCTTT. Translation gives CASSEGGGAFF.